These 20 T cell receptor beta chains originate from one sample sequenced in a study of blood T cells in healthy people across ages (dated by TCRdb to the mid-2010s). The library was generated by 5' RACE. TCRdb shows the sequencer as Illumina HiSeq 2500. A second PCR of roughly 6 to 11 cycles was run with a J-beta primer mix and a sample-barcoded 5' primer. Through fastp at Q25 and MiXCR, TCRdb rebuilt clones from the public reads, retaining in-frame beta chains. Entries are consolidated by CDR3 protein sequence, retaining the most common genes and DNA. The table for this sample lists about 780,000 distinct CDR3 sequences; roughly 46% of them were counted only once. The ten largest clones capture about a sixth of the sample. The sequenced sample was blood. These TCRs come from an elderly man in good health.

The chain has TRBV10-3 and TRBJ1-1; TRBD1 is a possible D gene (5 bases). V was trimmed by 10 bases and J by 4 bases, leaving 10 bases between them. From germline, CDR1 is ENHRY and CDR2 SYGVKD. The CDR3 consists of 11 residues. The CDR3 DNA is TGTGCCACCTTGGGGGGCACTGAAGCTTTCTTT. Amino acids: CATLGGTEAFF.

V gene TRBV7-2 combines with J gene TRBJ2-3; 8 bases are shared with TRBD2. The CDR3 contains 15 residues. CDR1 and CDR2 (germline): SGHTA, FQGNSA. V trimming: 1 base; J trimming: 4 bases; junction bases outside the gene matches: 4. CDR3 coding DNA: TGTGCCAGCAGCTTAGATAGCGGGAACCCAGATACGCAGTATTTT. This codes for CASSLDSGNPDTQYF.

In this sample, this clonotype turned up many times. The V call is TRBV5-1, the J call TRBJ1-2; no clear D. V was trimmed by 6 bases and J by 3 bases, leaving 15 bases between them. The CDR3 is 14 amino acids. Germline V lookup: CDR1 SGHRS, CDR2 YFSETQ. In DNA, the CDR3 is TGCGCCAGCACTGTCTCGGACGGGTACTATGGCTACACCTTC. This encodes CASTVSDGYYGYTF.

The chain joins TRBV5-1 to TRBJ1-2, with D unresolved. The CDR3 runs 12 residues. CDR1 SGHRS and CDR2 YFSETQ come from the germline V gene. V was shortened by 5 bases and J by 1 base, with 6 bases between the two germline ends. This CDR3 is CASSVDNYGYTF. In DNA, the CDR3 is TGCGCCAGCAGTGTGGATAACTATGGCTACACCTTC. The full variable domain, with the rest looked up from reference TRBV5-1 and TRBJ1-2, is KAGVTQTPRYLIKTRGQQVTLSCSPISGHRSVSWYQQTPGQGLQFLFEYFSETQRNKGNFPGRFSGRQFSNSRSEMNVSTLELGDSALYLCASSVDNYGYTFGSGTRLTVV.

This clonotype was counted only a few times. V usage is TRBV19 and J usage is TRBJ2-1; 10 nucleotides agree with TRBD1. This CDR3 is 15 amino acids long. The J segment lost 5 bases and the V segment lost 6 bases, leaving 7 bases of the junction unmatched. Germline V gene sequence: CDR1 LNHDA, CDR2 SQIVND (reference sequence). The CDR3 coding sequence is TGTGCCAGTAGAACGACCGGGACAGGGGACAATGAGCAGTTCTTC. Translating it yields CASRTTGTGDNEQFF.

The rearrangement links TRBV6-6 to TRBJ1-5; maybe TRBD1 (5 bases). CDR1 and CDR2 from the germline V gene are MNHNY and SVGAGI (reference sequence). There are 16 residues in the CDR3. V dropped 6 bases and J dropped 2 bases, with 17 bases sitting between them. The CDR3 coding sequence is TGTGCCAGCAGCTCCTGGGCAGGGTCGGGCAATCAGCCCCAGCATTTT. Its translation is CASSSWAGSGNQPQHF.

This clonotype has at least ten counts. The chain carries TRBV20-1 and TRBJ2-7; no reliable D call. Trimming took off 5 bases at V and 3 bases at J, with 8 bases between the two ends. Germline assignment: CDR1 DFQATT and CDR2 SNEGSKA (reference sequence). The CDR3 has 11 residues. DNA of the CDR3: TGCAGTGCTTATGACGGCTACGAGCAGTACTTC. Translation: CSAYDGYEQYF.

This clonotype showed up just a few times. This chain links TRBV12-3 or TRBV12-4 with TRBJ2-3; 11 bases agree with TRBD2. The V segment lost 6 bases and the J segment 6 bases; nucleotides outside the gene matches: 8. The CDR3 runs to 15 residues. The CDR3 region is CASSSSSGRLDTQYF. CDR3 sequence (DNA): TGTGCCAGCAGCTCCTCTAGCGGGAGGTTGGATACGCAGTATTTT.

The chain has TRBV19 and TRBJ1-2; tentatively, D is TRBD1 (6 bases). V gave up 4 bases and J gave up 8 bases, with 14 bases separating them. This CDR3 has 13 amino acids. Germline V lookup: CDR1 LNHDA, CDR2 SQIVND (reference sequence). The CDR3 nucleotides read TGTGCCAGTAGTAGCCCTACAGGGAAAGGCTACACCTTC. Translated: CASSSPTGKGYTF.

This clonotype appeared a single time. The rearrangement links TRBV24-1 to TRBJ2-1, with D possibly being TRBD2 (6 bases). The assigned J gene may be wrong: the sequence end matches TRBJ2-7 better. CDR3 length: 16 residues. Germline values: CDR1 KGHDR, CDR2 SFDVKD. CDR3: CATSDPNSGAYNEQYF. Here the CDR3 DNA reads TGTGCCACCAGTGACCCAAATAGCGGCGCCTACAATGAGCAGTACTTC.

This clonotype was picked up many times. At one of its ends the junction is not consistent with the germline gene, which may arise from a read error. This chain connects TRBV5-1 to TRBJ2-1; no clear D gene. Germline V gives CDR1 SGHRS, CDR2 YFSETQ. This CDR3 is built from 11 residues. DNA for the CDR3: TGTGCCAGCAGCTTGAACAATGAGCAGTTCTTC. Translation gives CASSLNNEQFF.

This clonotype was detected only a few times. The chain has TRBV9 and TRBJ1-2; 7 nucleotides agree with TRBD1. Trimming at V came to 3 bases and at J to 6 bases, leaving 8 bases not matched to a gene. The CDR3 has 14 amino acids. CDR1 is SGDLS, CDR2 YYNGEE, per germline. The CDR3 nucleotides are TGTGCCAGCAGCGGACAGACAGGGTCCAATGGCTACACCTTC. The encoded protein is CASSGQTGSNGYTF.

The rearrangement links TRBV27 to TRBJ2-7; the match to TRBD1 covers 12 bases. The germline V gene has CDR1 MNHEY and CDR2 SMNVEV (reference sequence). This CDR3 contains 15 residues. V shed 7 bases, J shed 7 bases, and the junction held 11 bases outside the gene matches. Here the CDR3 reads CASNPGTGGAGEQYF. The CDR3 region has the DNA TGTGCCAGCAACCCCGGGACAGGGGGCGCAGGTGAGCAGTACTTC.

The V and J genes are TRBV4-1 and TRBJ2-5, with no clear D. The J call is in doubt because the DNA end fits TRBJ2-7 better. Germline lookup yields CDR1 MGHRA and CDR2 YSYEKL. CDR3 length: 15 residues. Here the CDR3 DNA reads TGCGCCAGCAGCCAAAGTCCTCTGGCTACCTACGAGCAGTACTTC. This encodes CASSQSPLATYEQYF.

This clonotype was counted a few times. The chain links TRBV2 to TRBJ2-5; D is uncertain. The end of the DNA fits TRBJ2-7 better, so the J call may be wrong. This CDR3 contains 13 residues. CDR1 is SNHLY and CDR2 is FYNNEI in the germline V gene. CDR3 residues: CASTLSTPCEQYF. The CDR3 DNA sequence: TGTGCCAGCACTTTGAGTACCCCATGCGAGCAGTACTTC.

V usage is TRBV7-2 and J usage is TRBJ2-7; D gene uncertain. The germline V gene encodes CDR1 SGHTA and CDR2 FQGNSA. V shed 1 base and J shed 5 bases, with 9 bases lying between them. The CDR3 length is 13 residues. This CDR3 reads CASSLGFVDEQYF. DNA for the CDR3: TGTGCCAGCAGCTTAGGTTTCGTCGACGAGCAGTACTTC.

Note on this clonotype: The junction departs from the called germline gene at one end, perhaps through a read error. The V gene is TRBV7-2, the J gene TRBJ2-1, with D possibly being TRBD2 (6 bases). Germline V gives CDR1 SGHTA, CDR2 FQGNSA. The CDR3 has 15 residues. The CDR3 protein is CASNLALSGWETQFF. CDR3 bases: TGTGCCAGCAACTTAGCGCTCAGCGGGTGGGAGACCCAGTTCTTC.

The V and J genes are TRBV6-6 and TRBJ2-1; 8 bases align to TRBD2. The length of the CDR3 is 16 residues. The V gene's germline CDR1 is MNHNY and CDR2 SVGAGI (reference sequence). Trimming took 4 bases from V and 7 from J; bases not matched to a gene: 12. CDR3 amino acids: CASSSQGTSFGNEQFF. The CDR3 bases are TGTGCCAGCAGTTCGCAAGGGACTAGTTTTGGGAATGAGCAGTTCTTC.

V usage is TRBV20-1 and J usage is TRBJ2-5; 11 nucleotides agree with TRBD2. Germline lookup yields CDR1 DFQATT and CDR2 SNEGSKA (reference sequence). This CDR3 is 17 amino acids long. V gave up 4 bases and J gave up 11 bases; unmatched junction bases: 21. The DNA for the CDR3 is TGCAGTGCTAACAGGCTAGCGGGAGGACTACTAAACAATGAGCAGTACTTC. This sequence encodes CSANRLAGGLLNNEQYF.

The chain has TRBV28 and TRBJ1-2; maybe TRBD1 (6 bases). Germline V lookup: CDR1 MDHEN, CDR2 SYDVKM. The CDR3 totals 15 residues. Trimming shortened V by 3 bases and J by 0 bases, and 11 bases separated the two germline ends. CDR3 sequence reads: CASSFQGNSNYGYTF. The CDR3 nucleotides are TGTGCCAGCAGTTTTCAGGGGAACTCTAACTATGGCTACACCTTC.